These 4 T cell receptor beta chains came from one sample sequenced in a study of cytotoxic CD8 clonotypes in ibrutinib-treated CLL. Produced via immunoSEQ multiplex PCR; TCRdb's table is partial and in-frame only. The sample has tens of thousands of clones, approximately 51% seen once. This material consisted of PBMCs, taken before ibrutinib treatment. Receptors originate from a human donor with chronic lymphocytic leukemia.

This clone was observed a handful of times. The CDR3 DNA follows: TGTGCCAGCAAGGGACAGGGAATAGGCGAGCAGTACTTC. This translates into CASKGQGIGEQYF. This chain uses TRBV7-6 with TRBJ2-7, with 9 bases identical to TRBD1. This CDR3 comprises 13 residues. The ends lost 7 bases at V and 6 bases at J; junction bases unmatched: 7. CDR1 is SGHVS and CDR2 is FNYEAQ in the germline V gene.

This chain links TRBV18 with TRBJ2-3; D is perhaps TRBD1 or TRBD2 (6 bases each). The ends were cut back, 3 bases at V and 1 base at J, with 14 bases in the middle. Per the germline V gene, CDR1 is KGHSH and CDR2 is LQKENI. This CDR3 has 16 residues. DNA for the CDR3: TGTGCCAGCTCACCCCCCGGAGGGGGACGCACAGATACGCAGTATTTT. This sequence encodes CASSPPGGGRTDTQYF.

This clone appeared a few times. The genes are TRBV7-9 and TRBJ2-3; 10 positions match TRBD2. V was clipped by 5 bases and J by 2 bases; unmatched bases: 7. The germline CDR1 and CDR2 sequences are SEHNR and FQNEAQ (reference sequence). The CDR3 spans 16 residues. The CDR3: CASSPPSGGDTDTQYF. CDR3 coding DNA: TGTGCCAGCAGCCCTCCCAGCGGGGGGGACACAGATACGCAGTATTTT.

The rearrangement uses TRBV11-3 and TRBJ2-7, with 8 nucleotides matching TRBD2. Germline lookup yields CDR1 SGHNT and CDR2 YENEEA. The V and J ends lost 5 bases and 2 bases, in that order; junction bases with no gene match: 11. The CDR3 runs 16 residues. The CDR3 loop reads CASSPGGGRSPYEQYF. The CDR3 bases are TGTGCCAGCAGCCCCGGCGGGGGGAGGAGTCCCTACGAGCAGTACTTC.